These T cell receptor beta chains were read from a single sample in a study of cytomegalovirus exposure and HLA in healthy donors. Sequencing was performed with immunoSEQ multiplex PCR; in TCRdb, only in-frame clones are kept and a portion is missing. The table lists 45,000 to 65,000 clones, about nine tenths of them singletons. Input material: PBMCs. The receptors derive from a young man in good health and CMV-seronegative. The CDR3 runs from the conserved cysteine through the conserved F or W. The D gene is left open where the match is weak. Clone size, where shown, is once, few, many, or a class for clones that have expanded.

size	V	D	length	J	CDR3	DNA
few	TRBV19	-	12	TRBJ1-1	CASSIAGTEAFF	TGTGCCAGTAGTATAGCCGGGACTGAAGCTTTCTTT
-	TRBV25-1	TRBD1	14	TRBJ1-3	CASSRGLVGNTIYF	TGTGCCAGCAGTAGGGGGCTGGTTGGAAACACCATATATTTT
-	TRBV6-5	-	15	TRBJ2-7	CASNPQGGLKGEQYF	TGTGCCAGCAACCCCCAGGGCGGTCTGAAAGGGGAGCAGTACTTC
once	TRBV5-1	TRBD2	13	TRBJ2-1	CASAGGRNNEQFF	TGCGCCAGCGCGGGCGGGAGAAACAATGAGCAGTTCTTC
-	TRBV2	-	16	TRBJ1-4	CASKISGALIGEKLFF	TGTGCCAGCAAAATTTCCGGAGCTCTGATTGGAGAAAAACTGTTTTTT
-	TRBV7-2	-	15	TRBJ1-5	CASSLVGGLSQPQHF	TGTGCCAGCAGCTTAGTGGGGGGGCTAAGTCAGCCCCAGCATTTT
-	TRBV27	TRBD1	13	TRBJ1-1	CASGTGRNTEAFF	TGTGCCAGTGGGACAGGGCGGAACACTGAAGCTTTCTTT
-	TRBV5-4	TRBD2	15	TRBJ2-3	CASSLVGLATDTQYF	TGTGCCAGCAGCTTGGTGGGACTAGCGACAGATACGCAGTATTTT
-	TRBV5-1	-	15	TRBJ2-2	CASSLVAGKTGELFF	TGCGCCAGCAGCTTGGTGGCGGGAAAGACCGGGGAGCTGTTTTTT
once	TRBV5-4	-	14	TRBJ2-3	CASSLAGGRDTQYF	TGTGCCAGCAGCTTGGCCGGCGGTAGAGATACGCAGTATTTT
-	TRBV5-1	TRBD2	17	TRBJ2-2	CASSLVGTSENTGELFF	TGCGCCAGCAGCTTGGTCGGGACTAGCGAAAACACCGGGGAGCTGTTTTTT
-	TRBV29-1	TRBD1	16	TRBJ2-1	CSVDGGQGSSYNEQFF	TGCAGCGTGGATGGGGGACAGGGTAGCTCCTACAATGAGCAGTTCTTC
-	TRBV27	-	14	TRBJ2-1	CASSLSSSGIEQFF	TGTGCCAGCAGTTTGTCTTCTAGTGGTATTGAGCAGTTCTTC
once	TRBV30	-	13	TRBJ1-1	CAWLGQSNTEAFF	TGTGCCTGGTTAGGACAGTCGAACACTGAAGCTTTCTTT
-	TRBV9	-	15	TRBJ2-7	CASSPPTPKPSEQYF	TGTGCCAGCAGCCCCCCGACTCCCAAGCCGTCCGAGCAGTACTTC
-	TRBV7-9	TRBD1	15	TRBJ1-1	CASSLAQGAGGEAFF	TGTGCCAGCAGCTTAGCGCAGGGGGCCGGAGGTGAAGCTTTCTTT
-	TRBV9	TRBD2	16	TRBJ2-5	CASSVAAGLAGETQYF	TGTGCCAGCAGCGTAGCTGCAGGACTAGCGGGAGAGACCCAGTACTTC
-	TRBV5-1	TRBD1	15	TRBJ2-4	CASSTQTGTGHIQYF	TGCGCCAGCAGCACCCAGACAGGGACGGGGCACATTCAGTACTTC
-	TRBV7-6	TRBD1	15	TRBJ1-5	CASSPRTGAVRPQHF	TGTGCCAGCAGCCCGAGGACAGGGGCGGTACGGCCCCAGCATTTT
-	TRBV6-5	-	11	TRBJ1-1	CVARRNTEAFF	TGTGTCGCGAGGCGGAACACTGAAGCTTTCTTT
-	TRBV18	TRBD1	15	TRBJ2-7	CASSPRGQESYEQYF	TGTGCCAGCTCACCCAGGGGACAGGAATCCTACGAGCAGTACTTC
-	TRBV7-3	-	16	TRBJ2-5	CASSLGLEVNQETQYF	TGTGCCAGCAGCTTAGGGCTGGAAGTGAACCAAGAGACCCAGTACTTC
-	TRBV28	-	16	TRBJ1-5	CASSLGGRGGDQPQHF	TGTGCCAGCAGTTTAGGCGGGCGCGGAGGGGATCAGCCCCAGCATTTT
-	TRBV30	-	14	TRBJ1-2	CACQATTGGHGYTF	TGTGCCTGCCAGGCCACCACCGGGGGACATGGCTACACCTTC
-	TRBV7-8	TRBD1	13	TRBJ2-7	CASSLSPGGEQYF	TGTGCCAGCAGCTTATCCCCAGGGGGCGAGCAGTACTTC
-	TRBV13	TRBD2	17	TRBJ2-5	CASSNSGRKGGRETQYF	TGTGCCAGCAGCAATAGCGGGAGGAAGGGTGGGCGAGAGACCCAGTACTTC
-	TRBV6-5	TRBD2	15	TRBJ2-1	CASSYGGGLHNEQFF	TGTGCCAGCAGTTACGGGGGAGGGTTACACAATGAGCAGTTCTTC
-	TRBV10-3	-	13	TRBJ2-5	CATGDEIQETQYF	TGTGCCACAGGGGACGAAATACAAGAGACCCAGTACTTC
once	TRBV28	TRBD1	12	TRBJ1-2	CASMGQNYGYTF	TGTGCCAGCATGGGACAGAACTATGGCTACACCTTC
-	TRBV29-1	TRBD2	15	TRBJ2-1	CSVTGTSGRAGEQFF	TGCAGCGTTACCGGGACTAGCGGGAGAGCGGGTGAGCAGTTCTTC
-	TRBV12-5	TRBD2	15	TRBJ2-1	CASGLGSGSYNEQFF	TGTGCTAGTGGTTTGGGTAGCGGGTCTTACAATGAGCAGTTCTTC
-	TRBV27	TRBD1	16	TRBJ2-1	CASSLNNRGHDDEQFF	TGTGCCAGCAGTCTTAACAACAGGGGGCACGACGATGAGCAGTTCTTC
medium-sized	TRBV6-4	-	15	TRBJ2-1	CASSDSGSSYNEQFF	TGTGCCAGCAGTGACTCAGGGAGCTCCTACAATGAGCAGTTCTTC
-	TRBV15	TRBD1	14	TRBJ1-2	CATRYGQGIGGYTF	TGTGCCACCAGATATGGACAGGGGATAGGGGGCTACACCTTC
once	TRBV30	TRBD1	19	TRBJ1-2	CAWSVTLPRTGGALAGYTF	TGTGCCTGGAGTGTAACCCTGCCCCGGACAGGGGGCGCTTTGGCTGGCTACACCTTC
-	TRBV27	-	15	TRBJ1-5	CASSLSGHNNQPQHF	TGTGCCAGCAGTTTATCGGGACACAACAATCAGCCCCAGCATTTT
few	TRBV15	TRBD2	15	TRBJ2-7	CATSLRIAGAYEQYF	TGTGCCACCAGCTTGCGGATAGCGGGAGCCTACGAGCAGTACTTC
-	TRBV5-1	-	16	TRBJ2-1	CASSSADTYSYNEQFF	TGCGCCAGCAGCAGCGCGGACACGTACTCCTACAATGAGCAGTTCTTC
-	TRBV2	-	14	TRBJ2-7	CASSKRLVSYEQYF	TGTGCCAGCAGTAAGCGATTGGTCTCCTACGAGCAGTACTTC
-	TRBV11-3	TRBD2	15	TRBJ2-1	CASSLGLAGYNEQFF	TGTGCCAGCAGCTTAGGGCTAGCGGGATACAATGAGCAGTTCTTC
-	TRBV6-1	TRBD1	14	TRBJ2-7	CASSRQGGAYEQYF	TGTGCCAGCAGCCGACAGGGTGGAGCCTACGAGCAGTACTTC
few	TRBV25-1	-	14	TRBJ1-2	CASSDRWAERGYTF	TGTGCCAGCAGCGACCGATGGGCCGAGAGAGGCTACACCTTC
-	TRBV28	TRBD1	13	TRBJ1-2	CASKGTGVDGYTF	TGTGCCAGCAAGGGGACAGGGGTGGATGGCTACACCTTC
-	TRBV5-5	-	14	TRBJ2-7	CASSPTSHSYEQYF	TGTGCCAGCAGCCCAACTAGTCACTCCTACGAGCAGTACTTC